This T cell receptor beta chain was captured in a study of blood T cell repertoires in COVID-19 (dated by TCRdb to about 2020). Background for the entire study: Collaborator samples came from the United States, Italy and Spain and covered acute and convalescent phases of COVID-19. Samples came from the ongoing ImmuneRACE study (first 160 participants) plus 1,254 subjects from 6 global collaborators. A freely available public database, intended as a resource for researchers studying the immune response to SARS-CoV-2, is where the repertoires were released. Nearly every sample came with metadata listing a de-identified subject ID, COVID-19 status, age in years and sex. The dataset comprised deeply sampled blood TCRbeta repertoires from subjects exposed to, actively infected with, or recovered from COVID-19. Where HLA class I and class II types were available, the types were taken from metadata supplied by the sample provider, not from assay-based typing. The material from the prospective study consisted of cDNA or gDNA derived from T cells, B-cell-depleted T cells, or PBMCs. Points the paper makes about the study in general: Clinical and demographic metadata were provided uncurated, with the amount varying by source and participant.

The immunoSEQ Assay, a bias-controlled multiplex PCR, was used to amplify TCRbeta CDR3 regions from genomic DNA. As for how the authors treated the data: Nucleated cell counts per sample were estimated from amplification of reference gene primers within the assay. Sequence reads were collapsed and filtered to measure the absolute abundance of every unique TCRbeta CDR3 rearrangement. Productive Simpson clonality was computed per sample as the square root of Simpson's diversity index over productive rearrangements. TCRdb provides this immuneACCESS table in a form limited to in-frame rearrangements. Some clones are lacking; in checked studies, under half of them reflect an unresolved V gene, and why the rest are absent is not known. Clone size and the V and J calls come from that table; the DNA yielded D and trimming. Across this sample there are 140,000 to 150,000 clones, with roughly 79% seen only once. Of the sample, more than 1.5% is held by the ten largest clones.

Of note for this clone: It has no known antigen specificity. The record has no base qualities; no much larger clone is one base away.

Each collaborating institution followed its own protocols to collect whole blood in K2EDTA tubes. For TCRbeta analysis, collaborators shipped samples in one of three forms: frozen whole blood, isolated PBMCs, or DNA extracted from either of those sample types. The CDR3 holds 13 amino acids from the cysteine to the phenylalanine. The kept DNA is CDR3 alone, 39 bases in frame from the first base. V ends up 5 bases short and J 9 bases short, with an unmatched junction base count of 9. Taken from the germline V gene, the CDR1 and CDR2 loops are SGHNT and YENEEA. The sample taken for sequencing was peripheral blood. The chain is encoded by TRBV11-3 joined to TRBJ1-1, with 7 bases matching TRBD1. The clonotype originates from a woman in her fifties or sixties with acute or convalescent COVID-19. CDR3 reads: CASSPETGQKAFF. The bases are TGTGCCAGCAGCCCCGAGACGGGACAGAAAGCTTTCTTT.